Described below is a single T cell receptor (beta chain) sequence and its context. The target antigen is unknown. Into every PCR, synthetic TCR analog templates were spiked. Profiling relied on immunoSEQ multiplex PCR, and the TCRdb table lists in-frame clones only, not all of them. Of around 110,000 clones in the sample, around 93% were seen once. This record belongs to a study of PD-L1 blockade in urothelial cancer. The time point was: peripheral blood 6 weeks after treatment start. CDR1 and CDR2 from the germline V gene are SGHVS and FQNEAQ. V dropped 1 base and J dropped 5 bases, with 6 bases sitting between them. This CDR3 contains 14 residues. Study-wide results and caveats: Pretreatment peripheral blood TCR clonality that fell below the median predicted better survival among the patients studied. Tumor-associated clones in blood expanded more at 3 weeks in durable-benefit patients.

This receptor was identified in a man in his sixties with urothelial cancer. The chain links TRBV7-8 to TRBJ1-6; TRBD1 is a possible D gene (6 bases). This specimen was PBMCs, taken around atezolizumab (anti-PD-L1) treatment. The CDR3 loop reads CASSLGQDNSPLHF. In DNA, the CDR3 is TGTGCCAGCAGCTTAGGACAGGATAATTCACCCCTCCACTTT. Complete variable domain (other parts from reference TRBV7-8 and TRBJ1-6): GAGVSQSPRYKVAKRGQDVALRCDPISGHVSLFWYQQALGQGPEFLTYFQNEAQLDKSGLPSDRFFAERPEGSVSTLKIQRTQQEDSAVYLCASSLGQDNSPLHFGNGTRLTVT.